This TCR beta chain is drawn from a study of cytomegalovirus exposure and HLA in healthy donors. On the study more broadly: Approximately 180 million T cells yielded more than 95 million unique TCR beta sequences, as an earlier analysis found.

The CDR3 length is 16 residues. Trimming pared 4 bases from V and 4 bases from J, leaving 16 bases between. Germline values: CDR1 KGHSH, CDR2 LQKENI. With 60 Vbeta and 13 Jbeta primers, the PCR was carried out. The data were produced by immunoSEQ multiplex PCR, yet TCRdb's version contains in-frame clones alone and is incomplete. The sample consists of some 170,000 clones, around 79% of them appearing once. A single count supports this clone. Its target is not known. The study, taken as a whole, reports: A few CMV-associated chains proved CMV antigen-specific in vitro. One variant, a missense change in DCLRE1C, was linked in a later analysis to TCR beta V- and J-gene trimming. By HLA locus, TCR association rates varied in a later analysis, with DRB1 showing the most and HLA-C the fewest.

Sequencing used PBMCs. The origin of this receptor is a man aged 35-49 years in good health and CMV-seropositive. The rearrangement links TRBV18 to TRBJ1-4; unclear D gene. CDR3 amino acids: CASSRGPGTYNEKLFF. CDR3 in DNA: TGTGCCAGCTCACGAGGTCCGGGAACCTATAATGAAAAACTGTTTTTT.